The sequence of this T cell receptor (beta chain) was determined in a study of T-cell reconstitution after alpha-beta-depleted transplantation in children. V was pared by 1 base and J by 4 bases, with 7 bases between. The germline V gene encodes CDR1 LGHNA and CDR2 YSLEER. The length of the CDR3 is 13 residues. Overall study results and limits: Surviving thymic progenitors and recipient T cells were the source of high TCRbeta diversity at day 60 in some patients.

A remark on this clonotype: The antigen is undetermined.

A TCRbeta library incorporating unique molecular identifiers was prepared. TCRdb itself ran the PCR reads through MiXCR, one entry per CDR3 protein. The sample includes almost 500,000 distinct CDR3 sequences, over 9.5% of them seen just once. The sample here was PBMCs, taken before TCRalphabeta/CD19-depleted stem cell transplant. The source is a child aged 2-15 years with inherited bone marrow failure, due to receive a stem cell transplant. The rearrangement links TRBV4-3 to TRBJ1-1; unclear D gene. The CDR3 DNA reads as TGCGCCAGCAGCCAAGGAGTGGTCACTGAAGCTTTCTTT. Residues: CASSQGVVTEAFF.